The 5 T cell receptor beta chains below were found in one sample sequenced in a study of T cell clonality in common variable immunodeficiency. Clones were sequenced by immunoSEQ multiplex PCR, and TCRdb holds only the in-frame ones, with some missing. The sample holds 35,000 to 55,000 clones, and no clone turns up only once. The sample comprised peripheral blood mononuclear cells. Source of these receptors: a person aged 18-70 years in good health.

At least ten counts were recorded for this clone. The observed sequence ends 3 residues before the CDR3 terminus, with the missing tail filled in from the germline J gene. The chain is built from TRBV20-1 and TRBJ2-7; TRBD1 is a possible D gene (6 bases). With 6 bases removed from V and 1 base from J, the gap between germline ends came to 13 bases. Looked up from germline, CDR1 is DFQATT and CDR2 is SNEGSKA (reference sequence). The CDR3 extends over 13 amino acids. CDR3 DNA, as far as it was read: TGCAGTGCCACTGGGGACACTTCCTACGAG. Residues: CSATGDTSYE. The whole CDR3 region reads CSATGDTSYEQYF.

This clone was found many times. The read terminates 3 residues ahead of where the CDR3 ends, so the germline J gene completes it. This rearrangement joins TRBV5-3 to TRBJ2-2; D gene ambiguous. TRBV5-3 is an ORF, with its function uncertain. The CDR3 covers 12 residues. With 4 bases removed from V and 3 bases from J, the gap between germline ends came to 4 bases. Incomplete CDR3 DNA: TGTGCCAGAAGCGCGGACACCGGGGAG. This gives the protein CARSADTGE. The entire CDR3 is CARSADTGELFF.

The table lists this clone with many counts. Read sequence stops 3 residues before the CDR3 end, and the germline J gene provides the missing end. The gene calls are TRBV5-1 and TRBJ1-3; unclear D gene. The CDR3 totals 18 residues. Germline CDR1 reads SGHRS; CDR2 reads YFSETQ. The V end was cut by 0 bases, the J end by 2 bases, with 18 bases between. The sequenced CDR3 bases are TGCGCCAGCAGCTTGGCTGATATGAGGACTGCGCCTGGAAACACC. Translating gives CASSLADMRTAPGNT. From start to end, the CDR3 is CASSLADMRTAPGNTIYF.

This clone was detected ten times or more. Partial CDR3 DNA: TGCGCCAGCAGCCCACCGGGGACAGGGAGTCGGAATGAG. Protein product: CASSPPGTGSRNE. From start to end, the CDR3 is CASSPPGTGSRNEQFF. The J gene is TRBJ2-1, the V gene TRBV5-1; 9 nucleotides line up with TRBD1. The CDR3 is cut off 3 residues early in the read; its end comes from the germline J gene. V trimming: 4 bases; J trimming: 7 bases; junction bases outside the gene matches: 12. The CDR3 loop spans 16 amino acids. Germline V gene sequence: CDR1 SGHRS, CDR2 YFSETQ.

This clone came up many times. CDR3 DNA (partial): TGTGCCATCAGTCCCCTCTGGACTAGCGGGAGTAACGGGGAG. The encoded protein is CAISPLWTSGSNGE. Given in full, the CDR3 is CAISPLWTSGSNGELFF. The chain couples TRBV10-3 to TRBJ2-2, with 13 bases lining up with TRBD2. The observed sequence ends 3 residues before the CDR3 terminus, with the missing tail filled in from the germline J gene. The germline V gene has CDR1 ENHRY and CDR2 SYGVKD. With V trimmed by 5 bases and J by 7 bases, 10 bases remained unmatched. CDR3 length equals 17 residues.